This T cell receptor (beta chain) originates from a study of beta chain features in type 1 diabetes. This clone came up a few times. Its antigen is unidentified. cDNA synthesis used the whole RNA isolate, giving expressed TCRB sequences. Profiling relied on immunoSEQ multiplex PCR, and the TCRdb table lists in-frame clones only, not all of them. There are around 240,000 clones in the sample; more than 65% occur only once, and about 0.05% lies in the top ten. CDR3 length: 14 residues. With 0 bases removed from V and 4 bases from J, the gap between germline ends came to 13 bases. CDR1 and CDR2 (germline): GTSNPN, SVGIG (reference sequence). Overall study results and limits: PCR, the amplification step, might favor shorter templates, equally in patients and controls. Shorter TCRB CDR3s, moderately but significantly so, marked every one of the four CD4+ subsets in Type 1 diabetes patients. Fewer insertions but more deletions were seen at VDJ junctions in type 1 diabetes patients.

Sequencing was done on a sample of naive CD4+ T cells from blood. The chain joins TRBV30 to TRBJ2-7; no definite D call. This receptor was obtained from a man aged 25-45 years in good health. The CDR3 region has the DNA TGTGCCTGGAGTGTACTCGGGCTCAATTACGAGCAGTACTTC. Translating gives CAWSVLGLNYEQYF.